Sequencing of this TCR beta chain was carried out in a study of human T cells and chemical hapten exposure. A few counts support this clonotype. The time point: patch test 2, 6 weeks after DPC sensitization. Treatment of the sample: therapeutic diphenylcyclopropenone sensitization with weekly scalp DPC. The CDR3 extends over 16 amino acids. Germline loops: CDR1 LGHNA, CDR2 YNFKEQ. Trimming shortened V by 3 bases and J by 4 bases, and 18 bases separated the two germline ends. TCRdb independently ran MiXCR on the RACE reads; one entry per CDR3 protein. The sample carries 95,000 or so distinct CDR3 sequences, roughly 11% recorded once.

Sequences were derived from whole blood, sampled in connection with sensitization to the hapten diphenylcyclopropenone (DPC). This sequence joins TRBV4-2 and TRBJ1-2; the D gene is possibly TRBD1 (5 bases). The source of this sequence is a woman aged 40 to 55 with alopecia areata. Some clones in this sample may be carry-over from other donors' samples. DNA of the CDR3: TGTGCCAGCAGCCAGGCAGACAAGCAAAGGGGCTATGGCTACACCTTC. The encoded protein is CASSQADKQRGYGYTF.